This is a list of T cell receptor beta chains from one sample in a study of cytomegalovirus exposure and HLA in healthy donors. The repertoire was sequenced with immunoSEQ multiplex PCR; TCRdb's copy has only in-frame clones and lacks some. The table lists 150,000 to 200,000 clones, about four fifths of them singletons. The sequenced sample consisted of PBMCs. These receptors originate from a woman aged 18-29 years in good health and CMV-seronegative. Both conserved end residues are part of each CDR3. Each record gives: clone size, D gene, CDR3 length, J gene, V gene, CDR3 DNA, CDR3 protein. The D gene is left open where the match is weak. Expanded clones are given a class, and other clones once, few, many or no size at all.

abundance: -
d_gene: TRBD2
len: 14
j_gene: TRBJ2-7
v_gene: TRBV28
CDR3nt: TGTGCCAGCAGTATTAGCGGGTCGAACTACGAGCAGTACTTC
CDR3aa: CASSISGSNYEQYF

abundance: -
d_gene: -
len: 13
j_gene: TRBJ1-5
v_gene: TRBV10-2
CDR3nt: TGCGCCAGCACCTTAAGCAGCAATCAGCCCCAGCATTTT
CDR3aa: CASTLSSNQPQHF

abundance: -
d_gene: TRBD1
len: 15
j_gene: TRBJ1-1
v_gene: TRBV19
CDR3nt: TGTGCCAGTAGTATTTTAAACAGGGGAAACACTGAAGCTTTCTTT
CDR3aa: CASSILNRGNTEAFF

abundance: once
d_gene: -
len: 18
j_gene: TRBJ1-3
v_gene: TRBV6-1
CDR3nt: TGTGCCAGCAGTGAAGATTGGTACAGAAAGAACATAGGAAACACCATATATTTT
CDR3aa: CASSEDWYRKNIGNTIYF

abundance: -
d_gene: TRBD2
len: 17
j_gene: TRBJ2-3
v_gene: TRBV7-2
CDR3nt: TGTGCCAGCAGCCCGGGACTAGCGGGAGCCCCCCCTAATACGCAGTATTTT
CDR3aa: CASSPGLAGAPPNTQYF

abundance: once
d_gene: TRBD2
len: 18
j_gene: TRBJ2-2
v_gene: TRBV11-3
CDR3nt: TGTGCCAGCAGCTTAGCCGACCCGGGACTAGCGGGACCCGGGGAGCTGTTTTTT
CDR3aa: CASSLADPGLAGPGELFF

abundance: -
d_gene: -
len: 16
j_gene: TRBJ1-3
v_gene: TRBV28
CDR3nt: TGTGCCAGCAGTTTATTTACGACAGGCTCTGGAAACACCATATATTTT
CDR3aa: CASSLFTTGSGNTIYF

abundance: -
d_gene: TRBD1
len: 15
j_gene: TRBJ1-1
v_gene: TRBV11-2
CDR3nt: TGTGCCAGCAGGCGACAGGGGGAGATGAACACTGAAGCTTTCTTT
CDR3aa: CASRRQGEMNTEAFF

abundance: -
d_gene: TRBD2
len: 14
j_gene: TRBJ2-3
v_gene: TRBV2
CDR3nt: TGTGCCAGCGAGCGGGAGGGCCCGGCAGATACGCAGTATTTT
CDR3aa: CASEREGPADTQYF

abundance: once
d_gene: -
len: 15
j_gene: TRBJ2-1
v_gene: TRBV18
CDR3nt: TGTGCCAGCTCGCGACTGGGGGACACGGCTGATGAGCAGTTCTTC
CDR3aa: CASSRLGDTADEQFF

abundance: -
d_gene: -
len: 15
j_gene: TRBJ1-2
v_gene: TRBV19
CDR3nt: TGTGCCAGTAGTAACTCCCGGACAGCCTCTTATGGCTACACCTTC
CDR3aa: CASSNSRTASYGYTF

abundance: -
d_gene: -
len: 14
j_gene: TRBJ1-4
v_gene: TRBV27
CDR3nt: TGTGCCAGCAAAATAGGGGTTACTAATGAAAAACTGTTTTTT
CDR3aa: CASKIGVTNEKLFF

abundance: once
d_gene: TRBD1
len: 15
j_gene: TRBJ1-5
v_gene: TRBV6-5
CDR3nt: TGTGCCAGCAGTTACCCTGACAGGGGCGGGCAGCCCCAGCATTTT
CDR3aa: CASSYPDRGGQPQHF

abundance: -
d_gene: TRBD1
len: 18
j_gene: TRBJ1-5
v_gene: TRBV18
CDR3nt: TGTGCCAGCTCACCTTCCGGGACAGGGGTCTATAGCAATCAGCCCCAGCATTTT
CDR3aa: CASSPSGTGVYSNQPQHF

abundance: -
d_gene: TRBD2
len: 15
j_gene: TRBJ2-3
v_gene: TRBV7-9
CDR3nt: TGTGCCAGCAGCTTAGAGCGGGAACGGGCAGATACGCAGTATTTT
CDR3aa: CASSLERERADTQYF

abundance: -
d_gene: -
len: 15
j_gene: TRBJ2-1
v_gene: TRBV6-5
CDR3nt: TGTGCCAGCAGTTATGCGGGGCCCTCCCGGGACGAGCAGTTCTTC
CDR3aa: CASSYAGPSRDEQFF

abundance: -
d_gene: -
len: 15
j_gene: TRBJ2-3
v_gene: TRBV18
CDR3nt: TGTGCCAGCTCACCTTTAGCGGACTACACAGATACGCAGTATTTT
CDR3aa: CASSPLADYTDTQYF

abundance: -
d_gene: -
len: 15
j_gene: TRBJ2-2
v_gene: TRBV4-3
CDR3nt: TGCGCCAGCAGCCACGCCCGGTTGAACACCGGGGAGCTGTTTTTT
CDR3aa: CASSHARLNTGELFF

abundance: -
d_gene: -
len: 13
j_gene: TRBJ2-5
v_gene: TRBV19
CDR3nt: TGTGCCAGTAGTCCGGACAGAGTGGCGACCCAGTACTTC
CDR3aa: CASSPDRVATQYF

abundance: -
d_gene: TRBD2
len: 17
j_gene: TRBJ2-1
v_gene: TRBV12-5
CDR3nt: TGTGCTAGTGGTTCCCCCGGGACTAGCGGGAGGGTTAATGAGCAGTTCTTC
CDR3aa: CASGSPGTSGRVNEQFF

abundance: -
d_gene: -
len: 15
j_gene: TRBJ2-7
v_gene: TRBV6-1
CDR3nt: TGTGCCAGCCGCCCGACGGGGACATACAGCTACGAGCAGTACTTC
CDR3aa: CASRPTGTYSYEQYF

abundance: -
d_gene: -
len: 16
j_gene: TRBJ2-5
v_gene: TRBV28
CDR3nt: TGTGCCAGCAGTTTAGTTTTGGCGGGACTGGGAGAGACCCAGTACTTC
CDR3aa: CASSLVLAGLGETQYF

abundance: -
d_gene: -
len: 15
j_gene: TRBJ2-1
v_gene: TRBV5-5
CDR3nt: TGTGCCAGCAGCTTGTCCGGGACAACATACAATGAGCAGTTCTTC
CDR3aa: CASSLSGTTYNEQFF

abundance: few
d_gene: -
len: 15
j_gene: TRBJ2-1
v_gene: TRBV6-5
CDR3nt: TGTGCCAGCAGTTACCAGGCTAGCGTCTACAATGAGCAGTTCTTC
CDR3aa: CASSYQASVYNEQFF

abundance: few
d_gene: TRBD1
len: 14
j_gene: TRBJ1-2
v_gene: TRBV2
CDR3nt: TGTGCCAGCAGCTCTCAGGGGGCCAAGTATGGCTACACCTTC
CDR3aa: CASSSQGAKYGYTF

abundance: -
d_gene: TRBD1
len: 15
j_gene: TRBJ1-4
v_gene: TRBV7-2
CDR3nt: TGTGCCAGCAGACTACGACAGGGTGGTAATGAAAAACTGTTTTTT
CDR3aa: CASRLRQGGNEKLFF

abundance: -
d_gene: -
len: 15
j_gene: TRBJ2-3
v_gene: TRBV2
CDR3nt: TGTGCCAGCAGTGTGGGGGGGCCCGGGACAGATACGCAGTATTTT
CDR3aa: CASSVGGPGTDTQYF

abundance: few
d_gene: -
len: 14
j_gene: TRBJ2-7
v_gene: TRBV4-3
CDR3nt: TGCGCCAGCAGCTGGGCCGCCCTCCGAGGGGAGCAGTACTTC
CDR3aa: CASSWAALRGEQYF

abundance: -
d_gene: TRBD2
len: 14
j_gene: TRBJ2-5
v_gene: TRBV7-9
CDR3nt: TGTGCCAGCAGCACGGGGGGACGGGGAGAGACCCAGTACTTC
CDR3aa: CASSTGGRGETQYF

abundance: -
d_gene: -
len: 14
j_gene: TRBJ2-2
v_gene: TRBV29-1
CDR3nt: TGCAGCGTTGAAGGTGACAGTAACACCGGGGAGCTGTTTTTT
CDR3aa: CSVEGDSNTGELFF

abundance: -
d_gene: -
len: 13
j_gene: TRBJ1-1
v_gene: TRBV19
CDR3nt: TGTGCCAGTAGCACTACAGGGAACACTGAAGCTTTCTTT
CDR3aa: CASSTTGNTEAFF

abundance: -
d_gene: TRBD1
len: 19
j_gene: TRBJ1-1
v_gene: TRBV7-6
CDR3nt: TGTGCCAGCAGCTTAGAGGGAGGGCATGCGGGACAGGGGTACACTGAAGCTTTCTTT
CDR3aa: CASSLEGGHAGQGYTEAFF

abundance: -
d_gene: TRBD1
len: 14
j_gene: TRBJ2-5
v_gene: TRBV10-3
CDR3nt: TGTGCCATCAGTGGGGCTACAGGGGGGGAGACCCAGTACTTC
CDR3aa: CAISGATGGETQYF

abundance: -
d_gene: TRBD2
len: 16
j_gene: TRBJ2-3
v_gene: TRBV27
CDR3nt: TGTGCCAGCAGTTTATCGGCTAGCGGGATCGCGAGTACGCAGTATTTT
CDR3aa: CASSLSASGIASTQYF

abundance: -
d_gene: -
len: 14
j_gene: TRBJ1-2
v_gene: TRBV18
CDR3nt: TGTGCCAGCTCACCTACGTCGGGGTGGTATGGCTACACCTTC
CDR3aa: CASSPTSGWYGYTF

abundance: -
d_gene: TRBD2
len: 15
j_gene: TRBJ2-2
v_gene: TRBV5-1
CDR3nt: TGCGCCAGCAGCTTTAGCGGGGCGAACACCGGGGAGCTGTTTTTT
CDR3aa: CASSFSGANTGELFF

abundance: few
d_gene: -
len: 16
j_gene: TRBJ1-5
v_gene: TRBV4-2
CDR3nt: TGTGCCAGCAGCCGGCGGGGCGGGGACGGCAATCAGCCCCAGCATTTT
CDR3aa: CASSRRGGDGNQPQHF

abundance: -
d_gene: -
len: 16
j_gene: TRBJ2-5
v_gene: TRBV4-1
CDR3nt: TGCGCCAGCAGCATAAACGGAGAAAGGGGGCAAGAGACCCAGTACTTC
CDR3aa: CASSINGERGQETQYF

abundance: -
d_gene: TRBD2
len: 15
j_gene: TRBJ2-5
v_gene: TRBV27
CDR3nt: TGTGCCAGCAGCCCCCCGGGACTAGTGGGAGAGACCCAGTACTTC
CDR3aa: CASSPPGLVGETQYF

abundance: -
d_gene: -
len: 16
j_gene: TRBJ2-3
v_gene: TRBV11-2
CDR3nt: TGTGCCAGCAGCTTAGCGCTCCAAAGCGAGACAGATACGCAGTATTTT
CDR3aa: CASSLALQSETDTQYF

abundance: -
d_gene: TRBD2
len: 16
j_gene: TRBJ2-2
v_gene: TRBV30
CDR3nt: TGTGCCCGGGGTGGGCGGGAGGGCCAGTCCACCGGGGAGCTGTTTTTT
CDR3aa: CARGGREGQSTGELFF

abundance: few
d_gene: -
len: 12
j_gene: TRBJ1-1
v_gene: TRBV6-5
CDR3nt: TGTGCCAGCAGTACCAGGGGAACTGAAGCTTTCTTT
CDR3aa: CASSTRGTEAFF

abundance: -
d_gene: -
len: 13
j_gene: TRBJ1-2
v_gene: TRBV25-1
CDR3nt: TGTGCCAGCAGTGAATTCGGGGTCTCTGGCTACACCTTC
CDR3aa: CASSEFGVSGYTF

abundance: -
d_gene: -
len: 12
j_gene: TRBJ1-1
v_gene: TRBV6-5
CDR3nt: TGTGCCAGCAGTTTAGCAGGAGGTGAAGCTTTCTTT
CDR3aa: CASSLAGGEAFF

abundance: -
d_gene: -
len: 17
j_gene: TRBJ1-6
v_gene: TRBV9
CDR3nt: TGTGCCAGCAGCGTAGATGGCCAGGGGTTCCTTAATTCACCCCTCCACTTT
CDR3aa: CASSVDGQGFLNSPLHF

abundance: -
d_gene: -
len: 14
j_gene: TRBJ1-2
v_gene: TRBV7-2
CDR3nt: TGTGCCAGCAGCTTATACAGTCCTAACTATGGCTACACCTTC
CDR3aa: CASSLYSPNYGYTF

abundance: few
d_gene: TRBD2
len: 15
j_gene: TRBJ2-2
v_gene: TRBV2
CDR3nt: TGTGCCAGCAACCTAGCGGGAGGTCTCACCGGGGAGCTGTTTTTT
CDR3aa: CASNLAGGLTGELFF

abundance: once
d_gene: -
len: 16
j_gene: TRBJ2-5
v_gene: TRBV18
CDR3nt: TGTGCCAGCTCACCTATGGCAGGGGCCGGAGAAGAGACCCAGTACTTC
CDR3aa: CASSPMAGAGEETQYF